This T cell receptor beta chain was obtained from a study of blood T cells in healthy people across ages. Study-wide results and caveats: There was no known CMV status for donors, so expanded clonotype changes were possibly confounded.

With respect to this clonotype: Its matching antigen is unknown.

This CDR3 comprises 16 residues. Trimming took 0 bases from V and 3 from J; bases not matched to a gene: 4. Looked up from germline, CDR1 is SGDLS and CDR2 is YYNGEE. The use of a sample-barcoded 5' primer and a J-beta primer mix characterized a second PCR of 7 to 11 cycles. MiXCR was run by TCRdb on the 5' RACE reads, yielding one entry per CDR3 protein. The table lists some 1.4 million distinct CDR3 sequences, 42% of them singletons. The sequenced sample consisted of blood. The receptor comes from a woman between 18 and 30 years old in good health. The J gene is TRBJ1-4, the V gene TRBV9; 8 nucleotides align to TRBD1. The CDR3 region is CASSVGGQGSNEKLFF. The CDR3 bases are TGTGCCAGCAGCGTAGGAGGACAGGGATCTAATGAAAAACTGTTTTTT.